This record looks at one TCR beta chain sequence and its context. Its antigen target is currently unknown. No clone much larger than this one lies a single base away; base qualities are absent. This entry is derived from a study of T cells and Merkel cell carcinoma outcomes (dated by TCRdb to the early 2020s). Broadly, across the study: The tumor T-cell repertoire, together with T-cell density, was examined as a predictor of clinical outcome in patients with Merkel cell carcinoma.

General conclusions and limits of the study: Clinical outcomes in Merkel cell carcinoma patients were reported to be predicted by T-cell repertoire features combined with T-cell density.

V and J lose 8 bases and 8 bases, and a span of 24 bases separates them. CDR1 PRHDT and CDR2 FYEKMQ were looked up in the germline V gene (reference sequence). The CDR3, from cysteine to phenylalanine, totals 15 residues. Here the CDR3 DNA is all that survives: 45 bases in frame from base 1. The samples were taken from patients with Merkel cell carcinoma. The library came from the immunoSEQ multiplex PCR assay. Held by TCRdb, this immuneACCESS table contains in-frame sequences only and omits some clones. Under half of the omission traces to an unresolved V gene where checked; the cause of the rest is unknown. The table for this sample lists 450 to 750 clones; roughly 92% of them were counted only once. Of the sample, approximately 4.4% is held by the ten largest clones.

The sequenced material came from tumor tissue from Merkel cell carcinoma. The TCR originated in a human donor with Merkel cell carcinoma. Here the chain combines TRBV13 and TRBJ1-2; the D gene cannot be resolved reliably. Here is the DNA: TGTGCCAGCGAACGGGGAGCCGGTCTTTTATCAGGCTACACCTTC. Protein translation: CASERGAGLLSGYTF.